The 9 T cell receptor beta chains below come from one sample, sequenced in a study of blood T cell repertoires in COVID-19. This table comes from immunoSEQ multiplex PCR, and its TCRdb copy is limited to in-frame clones, with some not included. The data show about 170,000 clones, with about 85% seen just once and 2.5% to 4% held by the top ten. The sequenced sample consisted of peripheral blood. All receptors come from a human donor with acute or convalescent COVID-19. The donor label of this sample is uncertain.

With respect to this clone: Other DNA sequences in this specimen translate into the identical CDR3. V usage is TRBV28 and J usage is TRBJ2-7; 9 bases agree with TRBD1. J was trimmed by 4 bases and V by 2 bases; bases with no gene match: 6. The CDR3 has 15 amino acids. Germline loops: CDR1 MDHEN, CDR2 SYDVKM. The CDR3 DNA reads as TGTGCCAGCAGTTTAGGTACAGGGGGCCTGTACGAGCAGTACTTC. Translation: CASSLGTGGLYEQYF.

This clone turned up a few times. The chain carries TRBV28 and TRBJ2-2; 11 bases agree with TRBD2. The CDR3 is 17 amino acids. Germline CDR1 reads MDHEN; CDR2 reads SYDVKM. The V gene end was trimmed by 3 bases and the J gene end by 3 bases; junction bases not matched to a gene: 6. The CDR3: CASSFRALAGDTGELFF. CDR3 nucleotide sequence: TGTGCCAGCAGTTTCCGAGCACTAGCGGGGGACACCGGGGAGCTGTTTTTT.

The J gene is TRBJ1-1, the V gene TRBV30; D unresolved. The CDR3 runs 16 residues. The germline V and J ends were trimmed by 2 bases and 2 bases, with 18 bases remaining between them. Looked up from germline, CDR1 is GTSNPN and CDR2 is SVGIG (reference sequence). The CDR3: CAWSKGGSARNTEAFF. The CDR3 bases are TGTGCCTGGAGTAAAGGAGGAAGTGCAAGAAACACTGAAGCTTTCTTT.

The chain combines TRBV2 with TRBJ1-6; 8 bases line up with TRBD1. Trimming cost V 9 bases and J 0 bases; bases outside gene matches: 7. CDR1 is SNHLY and CDR2 is FYNNEI in the germline V gene. The CDR3 has 16 residues. The DNA for the CDR3 is TGTGCCAGAAATGGACAGGGAGGCTCCTATAATTCACCCCTCCACTTT. Protein sequence: CARNGQGGSYNSPLHF.

This chain joins TRBV7-9 and TRBJ2-5; tentative D call: TRBD1 (5 bases). CDR1 is SEHNR and CDR2 is FQNEAQ in the germline V gene (reference sequence). Trimming removed 2 bases at V and 2 bases at J, with 9 bases between. The CDR3 totals 14 residues. This CDR3 is CASSLTTVQETQYF. The CDR3 DNA follows: TGTGCCAGCAGCTTAACGACAGTTCAAGAGACCCAGTACTTC.

This clone was seen just once. This chain joins TRBV19 and TRBJ2-7, with 8 nucleotides matching TRBD1. J lost 4 bases, V lost 5 bases, and 4 bases had no gene match. Germline values: CDR1 LNHDA, CDR2 SQIVND (reference sequence). This CDR3 is built from 13 residues. The CDR3 DNA sequence: TGTGCCAGTAGTGAGCAGGGGGCATACGAGCAGTACTTC. Translation gives CASSEQGAYEQYF. Based on the CDR3 plus reference TRBV19 and TRBJ2-7, the full variable domain is DGGITQSPKYLFRKEGQNVTLSCEQNLNHDAMYWYRQDPGQGLRLIYYSQIVNDFQKGDIAEGYSVSREKKESFPLTVTSAQKNPTAFYLCASSEQGAYEQYFGPGTRLTVT.

V is TRBV21-1 and J is TRBJ1-5; the table's TRBD1 call for D was not verified on the DNA. TRBV21-1 is reported as a pseudogene. The CDR3 loop spans 15 amino acids. CDR3 DNA: TGTGCCAGCAGCACGGTTAAACAGATAAATCAGCCCCAGCATTTT. Translation: CASSTVKQINQPQHF.

V is TRBV7-7 and J is TRBJ2-1; D is unresolved. V was trimmed by 2 bases and J by 7 bases, leaving 15 bases between them. The germline V gene has CDR1 SSHAT and CDR2 FNYEAQ (reference sequence). CDR3 length equals 15 residues. In DNA form, the CDR3 reads TGTGCCAGCAGCTTAAATTTTGCGCTCGAAAATGAGCAGTTCTTC. As protein: CASSLNFALENEQFF.

The V call is TRBV5-6, the J call TRBJ1-6, with 8 bases aligning to TRBD1. With 4 bases clipped from V and 6 bases from J, the junction kept 6 bases outside the gene matches. Germline-derived CDR1 and CDR2 are SGHDT and YYEEEE. CDR3 size: 15 residues. The CDR3 bases are TGTGCCAGCAGCCTCGGACAGGGTGCTAATTCACCCCTCCACTTT. It yields the protein CASSLGQGANSPLHF.